Detailed here is one TCR beta chain. The antigen remains unidentified. This entry comes from a study of CD8 T cells in ankylosing spondylitis. A single record per CDR3 protein comes from TCRdb applying MiXCR to the 5' RACE reads. The table has around 440,000 distinct CDR3 sequences, roughly a sixth seen once. Regarding the study as a whole: Reportedly, significant enrichment of disease-linked clones occurred in matched ankylosing spondylitis synovial fluid. In ankylosing spondylitis blood, a motif of roughly 8 highly homologous TCR beta variants appeared characteristic. Prior work had noted some motif variants in reactive arthritis blood and synovial fluid.

Input material: blood, either unsorted or a sorted T cell fraction (not recorded which). The receptor was isolated from a male donor with ankylosing spondylitis.

The CDR3 reads CASSQGGPEKLFF. DNA for the CDR3: TGTGCCAGCAGCCAAGGAGGGCCTGAAAAACTGTTTTTT. The chain links TRBV7-9 to TRBJ1-4, with D uncertain. The length of the CDR3 is 13 residues. Germline V gives CDR1 SEHNR, CDR2 FQNEAQ (reference sequence). Trimming stripped 5 bases from V and 7 bases from J, with 11 bases between.